These 5 T cell receptor beta chains were sequenced from one sample in a study of tissue T cells after allogeneic stem cell transplantation. Method: immunoSEQ multiplex PCR; TCRdb's copy keeps in-frame clones and lacks some. This table holds thousands of clones, 36% found once. Documented time point: mouse harvest day 14 after allogeneic transplant. Each mouse received 10^7 T-cell-depleted marrow cells plus 10^6 splenic CD5+ T cells by tail vein. The specimen sequenced was skin. The source of these receptors is a female BALB/c mouse given C57BL/6 T cells with graft-versus-host disease after an allogeneic hematopoietic cell transplant.

This clone was counted a few times. Gene names follow the mouse nomenclature. The observed sequence ends 1 residue before the CDR3 terminus, with the missing tail filled in from the germline J gene. The chain employs TRBV16 and TRBJ2-7, with D possibly being TRBD1 (6 bases). V shed 1 base and J shed 4 bases, with 8 bases lying between them. CDR1 SGHSA and CDR2 FRNQAP come from the germline V gene. The CDR3 is made up of 13 amino acids. This chain's CDR3 is CASSLGGQYEQYF. The CDR3 DNA, read in part, is TGTGCAAGCAGCTTAGGGGGACAATATGAACAGTAC. Filled out from reference TRBV16 and TRBJ2-7, the complete variable domain reads NAGVIQTPRHKVTGKGQEATLWCEPISGHSAVFWYRQTIVQGLEFLTYFRNQAPIDDSGMPKERFSAQMPNQSHSTLKIQSTQPQDSAVYLCASSLGGQYEQYFGPGTRLTVL.

As for this clone: The gene names given are mouse names. Read coverage stops 1 residue before the CDR3 terminus; the germline J gene supplies the remainder. The chain has TRBV26 and TRBJ1-2; tentatively, D is TRBD1 (5 bases). This CDR3 contains 14 residues. Germline V gives CDR1 KGHPV, CDR2 FQNQEV (reference sequence). Trimming took off 1 base at V and 1 base at J, with 7 bases between the two ends. The sequenced CDR3 bases are TGTGCCAGCAGTCTGTGGCAGGGAAACTCCGACTACACC. Protein: CASSLWQGNSDYT. The entire CDR3 protein is CASSLWQGNSDYTF.

Concerning this clone: Each gene name is a mouse one. The sequence runs out 1 residue before the end of the CDR3; the remainder is reconstructed from the germline J gene. The gene calls are TRBV13-2 and TRBJ2-4; 10 bases are shared with TRBD2. Germline V gene data show CDR1 as NNHNN and CDR2 as SYGAGS (reference sequence). V lost 3 bases, J lost 1 base, and 5 bases stayed unmatched. The CDR3 runs 16 residues. The covered CDR3 bases are TGTGCCAGCGGTGTCAGACTGGGGGGAGGTCAAAACACCTTGTAC. Amino acid sequence: CASGVRLGGGQNTLY. Given in full, the CDR3 is CASGVRLGGGQNTLYF.

This clone was seen more than once but under ten times. Gene names and germline match the mouse. The covered CDR3 bases are TGTGCCAGCAGTCAACAGAGAAACACCGGGCAGCTCTAC. It yields the protein CASSQQRNTGQLY. The full-length CDR3 reads as CASSQQRNTGQLYF. V is TRBV26 and J is TRBJ2-2; D is ambiguous. The read ends 1 residue early relative to the CDR3; the germline J gene fills the gap. Trimming stripped 4 bases from V and 1 base from J, with 7 bases between. This CDR3 has 14 residues. The germline CDR1 and CDR2 sequences are KGHPV and FQNQEV (reference sequence).

In the case of this clone: The listed genes are named as in mouse. The read ends 1 residue before the CDR3 terminus; that terminus is restored from the germline J gene. The chain recombines TRBV13-2 with TRBJ1-1; D not resolved. Germline loops: CDR1 NNHNN, CDR2 SYGAGS (reference sequence). V dropped 0 bases and J dropped 1 base, with 7 bases sitting between them. The CDR3 is 14 residues long. This CDR3 is CASGDEAGNTEVFF. The sequenced part of the CDR3 DNA is TGTGCCAGCGGTGATGAGGCTGGGAACACAGAAGTCTTC.